This TCR beta chain was sequenced in a study of shared clonotypes between healthy human individuals (dated by TCRdb to the early 2020s). Some background on the complete study: A couple of women and three men aged 18 to 49 years were included in the cohort. To estimate repertoire size and how much clonotype sharing occurs between individuals, the study deeply sequenced the blood TCR repertoires of several healthy adults. Different laboratories and diverse techniques were used to prepare libraries and sequence TCR repertoires, to increase sequencing depth and limit assay-specific biases. For each donor, CD4 naive and CD4 memory were each run on three plates, CD8 naive on two plates, and CD8 memory on one plate. Between about 0.94 and 8.9 billion PBMCs per donor were obtained by leukapheresis. Beyond this particular receptor, the publication reports: When a handful of donors were compared, the shared fraction of clonotypes was about 5.5% for naive CD4, approximately 3.3% for naive CD8, more than 2% for memory CD4, and around 0.37% for memory CD8. The genetic and exposure-history diversity represented was limited by the small number of donors. Pairwise subsampling indicated that sequencing depth was expected to affect the degree of clonotype sharing among donors. Rarefaction of sorted-subset datasets indicated incomplete sequencing despite the large sequencing depth. Naive subsets generally had larger estimated clonotype richness than memory subsets did. Clonotypes shared by all four sorted-subset donors showed higher generation probabilities than non-shared clonotypes. Sampling was limited to blood, and TCR repertoires in tissue likely differ from TCR repertoires in blood.

This clone has a single count. Its antigen target is currently unknown. The input lacks base qualities; no much larger clone sits a single base away. CD8 naive samples were CD45RO-negative cells positively selected for CCR7, giving a CD45RA+CCR7+ population that excluded TemRA cells. The donors were healthy, HIV-negative adults who had no recently reported acute infections or vaccinations. Every donor was a Caucasian adult residing in Nashville, Tennessee, USA. After blood collection by leukapheresis, PBMCs were isolated using Ficoll-Histopaque density gradient centrifugation and then cryopreserved in the vapor phase of liquid nitrogen. Purity and quantity of every magnetically sorted T cell population were checked by analytical flow cytometry. From each sorted fraction, genomic DNA was isolated and quantified by UV absorbance on a Nanodrop 2000c. TCR CDR3 regions were amplified from genomic DNA by multiplex PCR using the deep immunoSEQ assay. Extracted genomic DNA from each cell subset was spread evenly across all wells of several immunoSEQ 96-well plates, with each plate serving as a replicate. For sorted subsets, approximately 190 ng of genomic DNA, equivalent to around 30,000 T cell genomes, went into each replicate PCR. The purified libraries were quantified using a Qubit 3.0 fluorometer, sized with a Bioanalyzer 2100, and then quantified again using the KAPA Library Quantification kit. Every immunoSEQ 96-well plate was sequenced on a dedicated single-read 150-cycle Illumina NextSeq 550 flow cell. The study's processing was this. Because the immunoSEQ output held only junctional sequences and lacked quality scores, the filtering could not match the filtering applied to full-length reads. To assign V/J genes and CDR3, sequences were annotated against IMGT germline references using PyIR, a Python wrapper for IgBLAST v1.9. Reads were filtered out if the reads had weak V/J assignments (E-value above 1e-6), no CDR3, stop codons, out-of-frame junctions, or ambiguous translated residues. V3J clonotypes were defined as sequences sharing an identical inferred V gene, J gene, and CDR3 amino acid sequence. To compute the percentage overlap between repertoires, the number of shared unique clonotypes was divided by the size of the smaller repertoire. Repertoire richness was assessed with RTK rarefaction, the Chao1 estimator, and Recon v2.1 estimates of unobserved clonotypes. Generation probabilities were computed with OLGA for all TCRbeta clonotypes obtained by the gDNA method from several donors. In its TCRdb copy, this immuneACCESS table keeps in-frame sequences only and misses some clones. Where compared with another copy, unresolved V genes explain less than half of these, and the others have no known cause. The V and J calls and the clone size are those of that table, but D and trimming were determined from the DNA. The sample has roughly 650,000 clones on record, 90% to 97% of them singletons. Of the sample, roughly 0.1% is held by the ten largest clones.

The germline V gene (reference sequence) provides CDR1 SEHNR and CDR2 FQNEAQ. The CDR3 contains 13 residues, cysteine and phenylalanine counted. The DNA shown is the 39-base CDR3, in frame from base 1. Sequencing used naive CD8+ T cells sorted from blood. What this sample's cell subset or site label stands for: CD45RA+CCR7+. The chain links TRBV7-9 with TRBJ2-5; the D gene cannot be resolved reliably. The J call may be faulty, since TRBJ2-7 better matches the DNA end. This TCR was sampled from a young woman in good health. The CDR3 region reads CASSFWDSYEQYF. The DNA reads TGTGCCAGCAGCTTTTGGGACTCCTACGAGCAGTACTTC.